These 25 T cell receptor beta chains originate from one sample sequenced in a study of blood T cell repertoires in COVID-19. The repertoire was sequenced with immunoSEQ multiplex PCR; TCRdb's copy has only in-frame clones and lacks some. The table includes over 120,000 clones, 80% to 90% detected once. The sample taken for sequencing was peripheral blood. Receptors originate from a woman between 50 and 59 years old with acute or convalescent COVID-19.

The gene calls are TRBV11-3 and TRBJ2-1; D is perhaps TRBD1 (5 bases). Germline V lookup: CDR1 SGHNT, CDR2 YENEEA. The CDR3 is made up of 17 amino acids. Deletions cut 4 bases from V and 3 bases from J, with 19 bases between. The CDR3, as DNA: TGTGCCAGCAGCTCATCTTTACAGGTCAGAGGCTACAATGAGCAGTTCTTC. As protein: CASSSSLQVRGYNEQFF.

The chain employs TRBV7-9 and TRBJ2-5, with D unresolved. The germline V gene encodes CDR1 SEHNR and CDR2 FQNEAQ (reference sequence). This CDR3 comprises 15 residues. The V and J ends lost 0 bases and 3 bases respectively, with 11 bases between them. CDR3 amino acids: CASSLAHPGEETQYF. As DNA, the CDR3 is TGTGCCAGCAGCTTAGCGCATCCAGGCGAAGAGACCCAGTACTTC. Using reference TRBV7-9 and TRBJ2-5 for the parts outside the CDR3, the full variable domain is DTGVSQNPRHKITKRGQNVTFRCDPISEHNRLYWYRQTLGQGPEFLTYFQNEAQLEKSRLLSDRFSAERPKGSFSTLEIQRTEQGDSAMYLCASSLAHPGEETQYFGPGTRLLVL.

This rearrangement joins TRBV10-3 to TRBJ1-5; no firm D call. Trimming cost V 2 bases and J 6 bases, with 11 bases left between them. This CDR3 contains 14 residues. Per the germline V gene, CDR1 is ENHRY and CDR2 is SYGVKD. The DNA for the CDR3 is TGTGCCATCAGTGAGGTATCGGGAGGTCAGCCCCAGCATTTT. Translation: CAISEVSGGQPQHF.

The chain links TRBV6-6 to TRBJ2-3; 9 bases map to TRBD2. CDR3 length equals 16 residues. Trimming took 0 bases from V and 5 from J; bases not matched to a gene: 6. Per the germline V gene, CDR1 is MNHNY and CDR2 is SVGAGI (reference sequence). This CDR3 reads CASSYSGGRAIDTQYF. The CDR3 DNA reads TGTGCCAGCAGTTACTCTGGCGGGAGGGCGATAGATACGCAGTATTTT.

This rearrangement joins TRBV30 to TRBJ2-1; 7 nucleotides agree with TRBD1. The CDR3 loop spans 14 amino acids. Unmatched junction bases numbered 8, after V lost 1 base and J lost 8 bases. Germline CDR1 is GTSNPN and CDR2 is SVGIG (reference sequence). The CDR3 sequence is CAWSDDRVFDEQFF. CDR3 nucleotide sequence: TGTGCCTGGAGTGATGACAGGGTTTTCGATGAGCAGTTCTTC.

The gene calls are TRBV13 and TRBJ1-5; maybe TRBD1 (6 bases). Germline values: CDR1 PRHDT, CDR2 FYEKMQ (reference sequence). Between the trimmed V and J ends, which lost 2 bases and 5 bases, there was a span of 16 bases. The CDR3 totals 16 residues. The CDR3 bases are TGTGCCAGCAGCTTAAGAGGACAGAGGGTACATCAGCCCCAGCATTTT. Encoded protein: CASSLRGQRVHQPQHF.

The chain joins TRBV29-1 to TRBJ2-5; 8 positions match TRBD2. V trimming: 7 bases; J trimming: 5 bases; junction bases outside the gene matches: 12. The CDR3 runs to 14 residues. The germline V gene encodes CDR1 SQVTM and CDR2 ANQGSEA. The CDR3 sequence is CSGALISGMETQYF. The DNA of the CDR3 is TGCAGCGGGGCCTTGATTAGCGGGATGGAGACCCAGTACTTC.

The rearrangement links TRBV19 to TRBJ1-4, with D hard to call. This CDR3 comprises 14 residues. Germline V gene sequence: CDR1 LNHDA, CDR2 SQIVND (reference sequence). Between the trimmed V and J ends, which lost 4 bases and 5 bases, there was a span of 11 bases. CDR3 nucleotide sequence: TGTGCCAGTAGTAGTACGGGGAGGAATGAAAAACTGTTTTTT. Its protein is CASSSTGRNEKLFF.

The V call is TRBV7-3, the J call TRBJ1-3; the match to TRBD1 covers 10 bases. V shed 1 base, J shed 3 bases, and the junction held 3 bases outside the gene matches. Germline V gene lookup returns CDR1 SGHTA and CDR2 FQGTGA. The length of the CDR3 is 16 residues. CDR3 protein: CASSLRTGGLGNTIYF. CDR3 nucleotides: TGTGCCAGCAGCTTAAGGACAGGGGGTCTTGGAAACACCATATATTTT.

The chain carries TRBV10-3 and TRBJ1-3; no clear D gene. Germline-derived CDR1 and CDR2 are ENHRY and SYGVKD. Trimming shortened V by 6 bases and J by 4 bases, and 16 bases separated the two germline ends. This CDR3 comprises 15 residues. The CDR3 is CAISAGLEQGNTIYF. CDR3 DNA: TGTGCCATCAGCGCGGGTCTCGAGCAAGGAAACACCATATATTTT.

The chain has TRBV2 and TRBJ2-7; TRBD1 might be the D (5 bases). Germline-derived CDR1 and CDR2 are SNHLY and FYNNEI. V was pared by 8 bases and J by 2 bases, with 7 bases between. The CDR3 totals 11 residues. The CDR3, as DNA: TGTGCCAGCGAACAGGCCTACGAGCAGTACTTC. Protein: CASEQAYEQYF.

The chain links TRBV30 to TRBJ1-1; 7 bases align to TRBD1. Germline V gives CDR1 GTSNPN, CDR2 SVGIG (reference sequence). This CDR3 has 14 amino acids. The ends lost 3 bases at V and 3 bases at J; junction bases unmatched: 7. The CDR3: CAWRVDRVYTEAFF. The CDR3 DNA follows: TGTGCCTGGAGGGTAGACAGGGTTTACACTGAAGCTTTCTTT. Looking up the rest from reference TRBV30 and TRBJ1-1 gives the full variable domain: SQTIHQWPATLVQPVGSPLSLECTVEGTSNPNLYWYRQAAGRGLQLLFYSVGIGQISSEVPQNLSASRPQDRQFILSSKKLLLSDSGFYLCAWRVDRVYTEAFFGQGTRLTVV.

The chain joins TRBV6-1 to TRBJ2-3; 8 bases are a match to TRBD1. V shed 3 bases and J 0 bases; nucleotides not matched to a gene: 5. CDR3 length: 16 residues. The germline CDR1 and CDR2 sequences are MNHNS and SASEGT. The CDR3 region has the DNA TGTGCCAGCAGTGAGACGAGGACAGGGAGCACAGATACGCAGTATTTT. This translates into CASSETRTGSTDTQYF.

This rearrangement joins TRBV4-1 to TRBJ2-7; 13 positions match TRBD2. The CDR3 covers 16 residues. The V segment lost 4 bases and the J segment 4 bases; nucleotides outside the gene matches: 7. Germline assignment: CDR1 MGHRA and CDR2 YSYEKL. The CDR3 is CASSRRTSGSNYEQYF. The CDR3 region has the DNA TGCGCCAGCAGCCGACGGACTAGCGGGAGTAATTACGAGCAGTACTTC.

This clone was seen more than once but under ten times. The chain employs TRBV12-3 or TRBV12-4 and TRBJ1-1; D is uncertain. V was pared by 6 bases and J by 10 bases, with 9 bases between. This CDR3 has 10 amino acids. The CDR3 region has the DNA TGTGCCAGCAGCCGAGGGATAGCTTTCTTT. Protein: CASSRGIAFF.

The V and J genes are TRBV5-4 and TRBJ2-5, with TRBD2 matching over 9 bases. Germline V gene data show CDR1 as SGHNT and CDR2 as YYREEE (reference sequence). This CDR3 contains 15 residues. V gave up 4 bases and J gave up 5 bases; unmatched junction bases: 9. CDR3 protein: CASSLVAGVKETQYF. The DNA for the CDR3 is TGTGCCAGCAGCCTAGTAGCGGGAGTAAAGGAGACCCAGTACTTC. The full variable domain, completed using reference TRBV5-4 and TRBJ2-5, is ETGVTQSPTHLIKTRGQQVTLRCSSQSGHNTVSWYQQALGQGPQFIFQYYREEENGRGNFPPRFSGLQFPNYSSELNVNALELDDSALYLCASSLVAGVKETQYFGPGTRLLVL.

The CDR3 sequence is CASSPGTANQPQHF. The CDR3 nucleotides are TGTGCCAGCAGCCCAGGGACAGCTAATCAGCCCCAGCATTTT. V usage is TRBV5-6 and J usage is TRBJ1-5; 7 nucleotides agree with TRBD1. This CDR3 contains 14 residues. After removal of 4 bases from V and 4 bases from J, the junction contained 5 bases not matched to a gene. Per germline, CDR1 SGHDT and CDR2 YYEEEE.

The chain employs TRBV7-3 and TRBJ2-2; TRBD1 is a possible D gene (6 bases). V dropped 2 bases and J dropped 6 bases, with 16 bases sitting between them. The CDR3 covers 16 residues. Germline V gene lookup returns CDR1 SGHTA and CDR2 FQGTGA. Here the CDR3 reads CASSLFAGATAGELFF. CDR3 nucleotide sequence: TGTGCCAGCAGCTTATTTGCAGGGGCGACGGCCGGGGAGCTGTTTTTT.

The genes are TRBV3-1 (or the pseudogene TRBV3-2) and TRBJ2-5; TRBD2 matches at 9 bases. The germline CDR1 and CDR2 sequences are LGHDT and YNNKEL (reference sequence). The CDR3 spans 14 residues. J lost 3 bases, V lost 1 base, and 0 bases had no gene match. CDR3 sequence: CASSQASGEETQYF. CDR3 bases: TGTGCCAGCAGCCAAGCTAGCGGGGAAGAGACCCAGTACTTC.

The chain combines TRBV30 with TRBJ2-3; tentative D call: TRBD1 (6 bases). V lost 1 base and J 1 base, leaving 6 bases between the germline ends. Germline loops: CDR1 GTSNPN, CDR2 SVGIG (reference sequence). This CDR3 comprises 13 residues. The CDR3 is CAWSDRGTDTQYF. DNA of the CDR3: TGTGCCTGGAGTGACAGGGGCACAGATACGCAGTATTTT.

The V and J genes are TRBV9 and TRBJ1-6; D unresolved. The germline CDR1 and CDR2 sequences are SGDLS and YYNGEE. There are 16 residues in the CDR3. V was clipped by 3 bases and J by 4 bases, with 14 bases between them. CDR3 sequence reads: CASSGTGGPYNSPLHF. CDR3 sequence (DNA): TGTGCCAGCAGCGGGACTGGTGGGCCGTATAATTCACCCCTCCACTTT.

This CDR3 is CASSIRWGVGDEQYF. The DNA for the CDR3 is TGTGCCAGCAGTATCCGATGGGGGGTGGGTGACGAGCAGTACTTC. The rearrangement joins TRBV27 to TRBJ2-7, with D perhaps matching TRBD2 (6 bases). The CDR3 is 15 amino acids. Germline CDR1 and CDR2: MNHEY and SMNVEV (reference sequence). Trimming removed 5 bases from V and 5 bases from J, with 19 bases in between.

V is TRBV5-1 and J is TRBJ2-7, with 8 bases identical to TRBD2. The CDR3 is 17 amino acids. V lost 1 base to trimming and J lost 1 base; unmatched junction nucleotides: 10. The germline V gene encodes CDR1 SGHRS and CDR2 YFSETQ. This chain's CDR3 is CASSLTLADGLSYEQYF. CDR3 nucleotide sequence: TGCGCCAGCAGCTTGACACTAGCGGACGGCCTTTCCTACGAGCAGTACTTC.

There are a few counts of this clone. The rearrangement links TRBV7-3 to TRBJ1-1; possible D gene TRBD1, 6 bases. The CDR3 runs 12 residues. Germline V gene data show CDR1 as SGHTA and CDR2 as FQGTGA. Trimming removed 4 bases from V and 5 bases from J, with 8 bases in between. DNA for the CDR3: TGTGCCAGCAGCTCGCAGGGGACTGAAGCTTTCTTT. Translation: CASSSQGTEAFF.

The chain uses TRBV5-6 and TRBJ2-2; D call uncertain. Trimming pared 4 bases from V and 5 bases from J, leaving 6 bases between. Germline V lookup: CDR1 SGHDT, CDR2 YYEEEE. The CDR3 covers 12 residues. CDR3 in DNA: TGTGCCAGCAGCCCCGGGACCGGGGAGCTGTTTTTT. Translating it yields CASSPGTGELFF.